The rows below give T cell receptor beta chains drawn from one sample of a study of T cell clones after liver transplantation. The assay was immunoSEQ multiplex PCR, and TCRdb's table has in-frame clones only and misses some. The sample has 10,000 or so clones, 60% to 80% seen once. Sequenced material: CD8+ T cells from blood, taken at the 22-month timepoint. The origin of the receptors is a human patient who received a liver transplant. The graft donor may have given rise to some T cells. Both conserved end residues are part of each CDR3. Fields, in order: clone size, V gene, D gene, CDR3 length, J gene, CDR3 protein, CDR3 DNA. The D gene is left open where the match is weak. Expanded clones are given a class, and other clones once, few, many or no size at all.

size: .; V: TRBV6-1; D: .; length: 16; J: TRBJ2-1; CDR3: CASSEAGFRGGNEQFF; DNA: TGTGCCAGCAGTGAAGCAGGGTTCAGGGGCGGCAATGAGCAGTTCTTC
size: .; V: TRBV7-6; D: .; length: 15; J: TRBJ2-3; CDR3: CASSLGGPYTDTQYF; DNA: TGTGCCAGCAGCTTAGGGGGGCCCTACACAGATACGCAGTATTTT
size: .; V: TRBV28; D: .; length: 16; J: TRBJ2-7; CDR3: CASSLINQQGTYEQYF; DNA: TGTGCCAGCAGTTTAATCAACCAGCAGGGAACCTACGAGCAGTACTTC
size: .; V: TRBV5-5; D: .; length: 14; J: TRBJ2-5; CDR3: CASSLSPVGETQYF; DNA: TGTGCCAGCAGCTTGTCTCCAGTGGGTGAGACCCAGTACTTC
size: .; V: TRBV7-9; D: .; length: 15; J: TRBJ1-6; CDR3: CASSLAPTAYSPLHF; DNA: TGTGCCAGCAGCTTAGCGCCGACCGCGTATTCACCCCTCCACTTT
size: .; V: TRBV5-1; D: .; length: 15; J: TRBJ1-6; CDR3: CASSLGLEYNSPLHF; DNA: TGCGCCAGCAGCTTGGGGCTGGAGTATAATTCACCCCTCCACTTT
size: few; V: TRBV2; D: TRBD1; length: 15; J: TRBJ1-2; CDR3: CASSDSGGRDYGYTF; DNA: TGTGCCAGCAGCGACTCAGGGGGGAGGGACTATGGCTACACCTTC
size: .; V: TRBV11-3; D: .; length: 17; J: TRBJ1-2; CDR3: CASSHVFYLGKTYGYTF; DNA: TGTGCCAGCAGCCATGTGTTCTATCTCGGAAAGACCTATGGCTACACCTTC
size: .; V: TRBV10-2; D: .; length: 17; J: TRBJ2-2; CDR3: CASSVGQPGLNTGELFF; DNA: TGCGCCAGCAGTGTCGGCCAGCCGGGACTGAACACCGGGGAGCTGTTTTTT
size: .; V: TRBV29-1; D: TRBD1; length: 13; J: TRBJ1-1; CDR3: CSVVRGLNTEAFF; DNA: TGCAGCGTGGTCAGGGGGCTGAACACTGAAGCTTTCTTT
size: .; V: TRBV28; D: .; length: 16; J: TRBJ2-3; CDR3: CASSLTLAKGPDTQYF; DNA: TGTGCCAGCAGTTTAACCCTAGCTAAGGGACCAGATACGCAGTATTTT
size: .; V: TRBV28; D: .; length: 14; J: TRBJ1-1; CDR3: CASSPSTRIAEAFF; DNA: TGTGCCAGCAGTCCGTCGACAAGGATCGCTGAAGCTTTCTTT
size: .; V: TRBV7-9; D: .; length: 12; J: TRBJ1-1; CDR3: CASSWRSTEAFF; DNA: TGTGCCAGCAGTTGGAGGTCCACTGAAGCTTTCTTT
size: medium-sized; V: TRBV10-3; D: .; length: 13; J: TRBJ2-7; CDR3: CAITPDSSYEQYF; DNA: TGTGCCATCACCCCGGATTCCTCCTACGAGCAGTACTTC
size: .; V: TRBV19; D: TRBD2; length: 17; J: TRBJ2-1; CDR3: CASSISSGGYSYNEQFF; DNA: TGTGCCAGTAGTATTTCTAGCGGGGGGTATAGTTACAATGAGCAGTTCTTC
size: once; V: TRBV7-9; D: .; length: 13; J: TRBJ1-5; CDR3: CASSLAGGETQHF; DNA: TGTGCCAGCAGCTTAGCGGGGGGCGAGACCCAGCATTTT
size: .; V: TRBV7-9; D: TRBD2; length: 16; J: TRBJ2-7; CDR3: CASSFKSGLAAYEQYF; DNA: TGTGCCAGCAGTTTTAAAAGTGGACTAGCGGCCTACGAGCAGTACTTC
size: .; V: TRBV5-6; D: .; length: 12; J: TRBJ2-1; CDR3: CASTGVYNEQFF; DNA: TGTGCCAGCACTGGGGTCTACAATGAGCAGTTCTTC
size: .; V: TRBV7-7; D: TRBD2; length: 16; J: TRBJ2-5; CDR3: CASSPTSGGAVETQYF; DNA: TGTGCTAGCAGCCCGACTAGCGGGGGGGCCGTAGAGACCCAGTACTTC
size: .; V: TRBV6-1; D: .; length: 13; J: TRBJ2-7; CDR3: CASSPSNGHEQYF; DNA: TGTGCCAGCAGTCCGTCGAATGGCCACGAGCAGTACTTC
size: .; V: TRBV27; D: .; length: 12; J: TRBJ1-5; CDR3: CASGVNNQPQHF; DNA: TGTGCATCGGGAGTAAACAATCAGCCCCAGCATTTT
size: .; V: TRBV30; D: TRBD2; length: 13; J: TRBJ2-7; CDR3: CAWSVLTGGEQYF; DNA: TGTGCCTGGAGTGTACTGACGGGAGGAGAGCAGTACTTC
size: .; V: TRBV5-4; D: .; length: 14; J: TRBJ2-7; CDR3: CASSQELGYYEQYF; DNA: TGTGCCAGCAGCCAGGAGTTGGGATACTACGAGCAGTACTTC
size: .; V: TRBV11-2; D: .; length: 15; J: TRBJ1-4; CDR3: CASSPGDRHNEKLFF; DNA: TGTGCCAGCAGCCCCGGCGACAGGCATAATGAAAAACTGTTTTTT
size: .; V: TRBV5-5; D: .; length: 14; J: TRBJ1-1; CDR3: CASTFDRTNTEAFF; DNA: TGTGCCAGCACCTTTGACAGAACGAACACTGAAGCTTTCTTT
size: .; V: TRBV5-5; D: .; length: 12; J: TRBJ2-7; CDR3: CASRGNGDEQYF; DNA: TGTGCCAGCAGGGGAAATGGCGACGAGCAGTACTTC
size: .; V: TRBV28; D: TRBD1; length: 14; J: TRBJ2-1; CDR3: CASRRQGARNEQFF; DNA: TGTGCCAGCAGGAGACAGGGGGCGCGGAATGAGCAGTTCTTC
size: .; V: TRBV7-9; D: .; length: 15; J: TRBJ1-5; CDR3: CASSPGLEGNQPQHF; DNA: TGTGCCAGCAGCCCGGGACTGGAGGGCAATCAGCCCCAGCATTTT
size: .; V: TRBV28; D: TRBD1; length: 13; J: TRBJ2-7; CDR3: CASSSTGAHEQYF; DNA: TGTGCCAGCAGTTCTACAGGGGCCCACGAGCAGTACTTC
size: few; V: TRBV5-1; D: TRBD2; length: 16; J: TRBJ2-1; CDR3: CASSWSAGDSYNEQFF; DNA: TGCGCCAGCAGCTGGTCCGCGGGAGACTCCTACAATGAGCAGTTCTTC
size: .; V: TRBV12-5; D: .; length: 14; J: TRBJ1-1; CDR3: CASGLVTDCTEAFF; DNA: TGTGCTAGTGGTTTAGTGACGGATTGCACTGAAGCTTTCTTT
size: .; V: TRBV5-6; D: TRBD1; length: 13; J: TRBJ2-7; CDR3: CASSYGTAYEQYF; DNA: TGTGCCAGCAGCTATGGGACAGCCTACGAGCAGTACTTC
size: .; V: TRBV27; D: .; length: 12; J: TRBJ1-1; CDR3: CASSNYRQEAFF; DNA: TGTGCCAGCAGTAACTACAGGCAGGAAGCTTTCTTT
size: .; V: TRBV12-5; D: TRBD2; length: 16; J: TRBJ2-3; CDR3: CASGLTSGVFTDTQYF; DNA: TGTGCTAGTGGTTTGACTAGCGGGGTCTTCACAGATACGCAGTATTTT
size: once; V: TRBV4-1; D: .; length: 14; J: TRBJ2-1; CDR3: CASSQEWAAVEQFF; DNA: TGCGCCAGCAGCCAAGAGTGGGCGGCTGTGGAGCAGTTCTTC
size: .; V: TRBV9; D: TRBD1; length: 13; J: TRBJ1-1; CDR3: CASSTQGAAEAFF; DNA: TGTGCCAGCAGCACACAGGGGGCGGCTGAAGCTTTCTTT
size: few; V: TRBV10-3; D: TRBD2; length: 18; J: TRBJ2-3; CDR3: CAISGGGELLVSTDTQYF; DNA: TGTGCCATCAGTGGGGGGGGTGAACTCCTAGTAAGCACAGATACGCAGTATTTT
size: .; V: TRBV5-8; D: TRBD1; length: 14; J: TRBJ2-7; CDR3: CASSLGTGTYEQYF; DNA: TGTGCCAGCAGCTTGGGGACAGGCACCTACGAGCAGTACTTC
size: .; V: TRBV5-6; D: TRBD1; length: 16; J: TRBJ2-7; CDR3: CASSFSGAGGDYEQYF; DNA: TGTGCCAGCAGCTTCTCAGGGGCAGGGGGCGACTACGAGCAGTACTTC
size: .; V: TRBV15; D: .; length: 17; J: TRBJ1-5; CDR3: CATSRKAVGGVNQPQHF; DNA: TGTGCCACCAGCAGAAAAGCCGTCGGGGGCGTCAATCAGCCCCAGCATTTT
size: .; V: TRBV28; D: .; length: 13; J: TRBJ1-1; CDR3: CASSSGGHTEAFF; DNA: TGTGCCAGCAGTTCGGGAGGACACACTGAAGCTTTCTTT
size: .; V: TRBV29-1; D: TRBD2; length: 14; J: TRBJ2-1; CDR3: CSVEEGTSGVEQFF; DNA: TGCAGCGTTGAAGAGGGGACTAGCGGAGTTGAGCAGTTCTTC
size: .; V: TRBV27; D: .; length: 17; J: TRBJ1-5; CDR3: CASSSAESGRLNQPQHF; DNA: TGTGCCAGCAGCTCGGCTGAGTCGGGACGGCTTAATCAGCCCCAGCATTTT
size: .; V: TRBV9; D: .; length: 18; J: TRBJ2-7; CDR3: CASSVGFSVGGRSYEQYF; DNA: TGTGCCAGCAGCGTAGGTTTTTCGGTAGGGGGTCGGTCCTACGAGCAGTACTTC
size: few; V: TRBV5-1; D: .; length: 16; J: TRBJ1-1; CDR3: CASSSGLGLMNTEAFF; DNA: TGCGCCAGCAGCTCCGGCCTGGGACTCATGAACACTGAAGCTTTCTTT
size: .; V: TRBV7-9; D: .; length: 13; J: TRBJ1-1; CDR3: CASSLGQGTEAFF; DNA: TGTGCCAGCAGCTTAGGTCAGGGAACTGAAGCTTTCTTT
size: few; V: TRBV27; D: .; length: 14; J: TRBJ2-3; CDR3: CASSLRAVTDTQYF; DNA: TGTGCCAGCAGTTTACGCGCAGTAACAGATACGCAGTATTTT
size: .; V: TRBV27; D: .; length: 11; J: TRBJ2-7; CDR3: CASRGTYEQYF; DNA: TGTGCCAGCAGGGGAACCTACGAGCAGTACTTC
size: few; V: TRBV7-9; D: .; length: 14; J: TRBJ1-5; CDR3: CASSPTGRGQPQHF; DNA: TGTGCCAGCAGTCCTACAGGGCGAGGACAGCCCCAGCATTTT
size: medium-sized; V: TRBV28; D: .; length: 16; J: TRBJ1-2; CDR3: CASSPTQGEKVDGYTF; DNA: TGTGCCAGCAGCCCTACCCAGGGAGAGAAAGTAGATGGCTACACCTTC
size: .; V: TRBV7-2; D: TRBD1; length: 13; J: TRBJ1-1; CDR3: CASSFDRGTEAFF; DNA: TGTGCCAGCAGCTTCGACAGGGGCACTGAAGCTTTCTTT
size: .; V: TRBV27; D: .; length: 13; J: TRBJ1-1; CDR3: CASSLTGNTEAFF; DNA: TGTGCCAGCAGTTTGACAGGGAACACTGAAGCTTTCTTT
size: .; V: TRBV4-1; D: .; length: 15; J: TRBJ2-7; CDR3: CASSQVFGSPYEQYF; DNA: TGCGCCAGCAGCCAAGTGTTCGGGAGCCCCTACGAGCAGTACTTC
size: .; V: TRBV11-3; D: .; length: 13; J: TRBJ2-7; CDR3: CASSLPPNGEQYF; DNA: TGTGCCAGCAGCTTACCCCCTAACGGAGAGCAGTACTTC
size: few; V: TRBV19; D: .; length: 12; J: TRBJ2-5; CDR3: CASSMDQETQYF; DNA: TGTGCCAGTAGTATGGACCAAGAGACCCAGTACTTC
size: once; V: TRBV19; D: .; length: 17; J: TRBJ2-7; CDR3: CASSMYSARGYAYEQYF; DNA: TGTGCCAGTAGTATGTATTCGGCCAGGGGCTACGCTTACGAGCAGTACTTC
size: .; V: TRBV5-5; D: TRBD1; length: 13; J: TRBJ2-1; CDR3: CASSTTGWHEQFF; DNA: TGTGCCAGCAGCACGACAGGGTGGCATGAGCAGTTCTTC
size: .; V: TRBV10-3; D: TRBD2; length: 18; J: TRBJ2-7; CDR3: CAISESWLAGGADYEQYF; DNA: TGTGCCATCAGTGAGTCTTGGCTAGCGGGGGGCGCAGACTACGAGCAGTACTTC